Following are 26 T cell receptor beta chains from one sample sequenced in a study of metastatic and nonmetastatic thyroid tumors. Patients had received no treatment of any kind before thyroid surgery. TCRdb re-analyzed the PCR reads through MiXCR. The sample records about 25,000 clones, 20% to 25% being singletons. The sequenced material came from blood. The receptors come from a male donor with papillary thyroid cancer or a benign thyroid nodule (not recorded which). Some clones in this sample may be carry-over from other donors' samples.

This clone occurred many times. The chain couples TRBV24-1 to TRBJ2-2, with TRBD1 matching 8 bases. V lost 8 bases and J lost 4; bases outside the gene matches: 11. Germline V lookup: CDR1 KGHDR, CDR2 SFDVKD. This CDR3 contains 16 residues. The CDR3 spells CATTDTGQGSTGELFF. In DNA, the CDR3 is TGTGCCACCACTGACACCGGACAGGGAAGCACCGGGGAGCTGTTTTTT.

This clone qualifies as medium-sized. The chain is built from TRBV11-3 and TRBJ1-2, with 8 positions matching TRBD1. Germline V gene data show CDR1 as SGHNT and CDR2 as YENEEA. The V gene end was trimmed by 3 bases and the J gene end by 7 bases; junction bases not matched to a gene: 7. The CDR3 covers 14 residues. CDR3 protein: CASSLGSGGGGYTF. The CDR3 DNA is TGTGCCAGCAGCTTGGGTTCAGGGGGCGGTGGCTACACCTTC.

This clone was recorded at least ten times. V usage is TRBV2 and J usage is TRBJ2-3; 11 bases align to TRBD2. The CDR3 runs to 18 residues. Germline loops: CDR1 SNHLY, CDR2 FYNNEI. Trimming removed 0 bases from V and 3 bases from J; junction bases left unmatched: 8. The CDR3 here is CASSEAPVAGGGTDTQYF. The DNA for the CDR3 is TGTGCCAGCAGTGAAGCCCCAGTAGCGGGAGGGGGGACAGATACGCAGTATTTT.

Ten or more counts support this clone. J is TRBJ1-1 and V is TRBV9; 8 positions agree with TRBD1. Looked up from germline, CDR1 is SGDLS and CDR2 is YYNGEE. The CDR3 contains 14 residues. V dropped 2 bases and J dropped 4; count of bases not matched to a gene: 4. CDR3 region: CASSVGQGTTEAFF. Written as DNA, the CDR3 is TGTGCCAGCAGCGTCGGACAGGGAACCACTGAAGCTTTCTTT.

This clone came up once. Relative to the germline gene, one junction end is altered; a read error may explain this. The chain links TRBV5-1 to TRBJ2-1, with D possibly matching TRBD2 (6 bases). The CDR3 totals 16 residues. CDR1 is SGHRS, CDR2 YFSETQ, per germline. The CDR3 is CASSLDGSGRYTEQFF. For the CDR3, the DNA is TGCGCCAGCAGCTTGGATGGTAGCGGACGCTACACTGAGCAGTTCTTC.

Many counts were recorded for this clone. The gene calls are TRBV6-4 and TRBJ2-2; 13 nucleotides align to TRBD2. CDR1 and CDR2 from the germline V gene are MRHNA and SNTAGT. J lost 4 bases, V lost 4 bases, and 0 bases had no gene match. The CDR3 totals 15 residues. For the CDR3, the DNA is TGTGCCAGCAGTGGGACTAGCGGGGGCACCGGGGAGCTGTTTTTT. Translating gives CASSGTSGGTGELFF.

Many counts were recorded for this clone. DNA of the CDR3: TGCGCCAGCAGCTTGGTTAGGGCCACTTGGAACACCGGGGAGCTGTTTTTT. Translated: CASSLVRATWNTGELFF. The gene calls are TRBV5-1 and TRBJ2-2, with unresolved D. There are 17 residues in the CDR3. V gave up 0 bases and J gave up 1 base, with 13 bases separating them. Germline V gene data show CDR1 as SGHRS and CDR2 as YFSETQ.

This clone has a count of ten or more. The chain joins TRBV28 to TRBJ1-3; tentatively, D is TRBD1 (5 bases). Germline V gives CDR1 MDHEN, CDR2 SYDVKM. Trimming pared 3 bases from V and 0 bases from J, leaving 15 bases between. The length of the CDR3 is 17 residues. The CDR3 loop is CASSFRGRAHSGNTIYF. CDR3 bases: TGTGCCAGCAGTTTTAGGGGCAGGGCTCACTCTGGAAACACCATATATTTT. Filled out from reference TRBV28 and TRBJ1-3, the complete variable domain reads DVKVTQSSRYLVKRTGEKVFLECVQDMDHENMFWYRQDPGLGLRLIYFSYDVKMKEKGDIPEGYSVSREKKERFSLILESASTNQTSMYLCASSFRGRAHSGNTIYFGEGSWLTVV.

The chain recombines TRBV5-1 with TRBJ2-2, with 13 positions matching TRBD2. The CDR3 is 18 amino acids. V lost 6 bases to trimming and J lost 2 bases; unmatched junction nucleotides: 10. From germline, CDR1 is SGHRS and CDR2 YFSETQ. The CDR3 bases are TGCGCCAGCACCGGACTAGCGGGAGAACTGTACAACACCGGGGAGCTGTTTTTT. Its translation: CASTGLAGELYNTGELFF.

In its sample, this clone was seen many times. V usage is TRBV29-1 and J usage is TRBJ2-1, with D uncertain. This CDR3 spans 15 amino acids. V shed 3 bases and J shed 3 bases, with 15 bases lying between them. Germline V gene data show CDR1 as SQVTM and CDR2 as ANQGSEA. For the CDR3, the DNA is TGCAGCGTTGAGAAGGACGGATTAGGCTACAATGAGCAGTTCTTC. Protein product: CSVEKDGLGYNEQFF.

This clone has ten or more counts. The V call is TRBV18, the J call TRBJ1-5; unclear D gene. Deletions cut 3 bases from V and 9 bases from J, with 15 bases between. The CDR3 length is 14 residues. Per germline, CDR1 KGHSH and CDR2 LQKENI. As DNA, the CDR3 is TGTGCCAGCTCACCTACGGCGGGCGAAGGGCCCCAGCATTTT. Protein sequence: CASSPTAGEGPQHF.

Ten or more counts support this clone. The gene calls are TRBV2 and TRBJ2-3; 7 bases line up with TRBD1. The V and J ends lost 10 bases and 0 bases, in that order; junction bases with no gene match: 13. Germline V CDR1 and CDR2: SNHLY, FYNNEI. The CDR3 is 16 amino acids. The CDR3 loop reads CAKGTGASDSTDTQYF. CDR3 bases: TGTGCCAAAGGTACAGGGGCGTCCGATAGCACAGATACGCAGTATTTT.

This clone was counted at least ten times. J is TRBJ2-3 and V is TRBV20-1, with D maybe TRBD1 (5 bases). Per germline, CDR1 DFQATT and CDR2 SNEGSKA (reference sequence). The CDR3 is 13 residues long. For the CDR3, the DNA is TGCTTGTGGGGCGGAATAATCACAGATACGCAGTATTTT. Its protein is CLWGGIITDTQYF.

In its sample, this clone was seen many times. This chain uses TRBV27 with TRBJ2-7, with TRBD1 matching over 7 bases. The CDR3 sequence is 15 residues long. Per germline, CDR1 MNHEY and CDR2 SMNVEV (reference sequence). The J segment lost 5 bases and the V segment lost 6 bases, leaving 13 bases of the junction unmatched. The DNA for the CDR3 is TGTGCCAGCAGCCGGTCGACTACAGGGGTACACGAGCAGTACTTC. Encoded protein: CASSRSTTGVHEQYF.

The V call is TRBV29-1, the J call TRBJ1-2, with D possibly being TRBD1 (5 bases). From germline, CDR1 is SQVTM and CDR2 ANQGSEA. Between the trimmed V and J ends, which lost 0 bases and 4 bases, there was a span of 9 bases. The CDR3 is made up of 13 amino acids. The CDR3, as DNA: TGCAGCGTTGAAGAGGCGGGGGGCTATGGCTACACCTTC. This encodes CSVEEAGGYGYTF.

This clone was recorded at least ten times. This chain joins TRBV3-1 and TRBJ1-1, with D tentatively TRBD1 (5 bases). The V end was cut by 5 bases, the J end by 3 bases, with 10 bases between. Germline V gene lookup returns CDR1 LGHDT and CDR2 YNNKEL (reference sequence). This CDR3 has 13 residues. The CDR3 reads CASSELGDTEAFF. The CDR3 coding sequence is TGTGCCAGCAGCGAATTGGGGGACACTGAAGCTTTCTTT. Full variable domain (remainder filled in from reference TRBV3-1 and TRBJ1-1): DTAVSQTPKYLVTQMGNDKSIKCEQNLGHDTMYWYKQDSKKFLKIMFSYNNKELIINETVPNRFSPKSPDKAHLNLHINSLELGDSAVYFCASSELGDTEAFFGQGTRLTVV.

This clone was detected ten times or more. This sequence joins TRBV14 and TRBJ2-5; TRBD1 aligns across 8 bases. Germline CDR1 SGHDN, CDR2 FVKESK. The CDR3 has 13 residues. V gave up 6 bases and J gave up 5 bases; unmatched junction bases: 5. This CDR3 reads CASSHWTGETQYF. In nucleotides, the CDR3 is TGTGCCAGCAGTCATTGGACAGGGGAGACCCAGTACTTC. Based on the CDR3 plus reference TRBV14 and TRBJ2-5, the full variable domain is EAGVTQFPSHSVIEKGQTVTLRCDPISGHDNLYWYRRVMGKEIKFLLHFVKESKQDESGMPNNRFLAERTGGTYSTLKVQPAELEDSGVYFCASSHWTGETQYFGPGTRLLVL.

The sample holds many counts of this clone. This rearrangement joins TRBV29-1 to TRBJ2-1; 11 bases are a match to TRBD1. Germline CDR1 is SQVTM and CDR2 is ANQGSEA. Losses at the gene ends were 5 bases for V and 10 bases for J; bases not matched to a gene: 22. The CDR3 consists of 18 residues. Here the CDR3 reads CSVPGGQGVDSPRPEQFF. Written as DNA, the CDR3 is TGCAGCGTTCCCGGGGGACAGGGGGTTGACTCTCCACGTCCGGAGCAGTTCTTC.

This clone came up many times. The chain couples TRBV19 to TRBJ1-1; no firm D call. Germline-derived CDR1 and CDR2 are LNHDA and SQIVND (reference sequence). The CDR3 is 16 residues long. Deletions cut 8 bases from V and 0 bases from J, with 19 bases between. CDR3 nucleotides: TGTGCCAGTCTCGAAGCGTTCACCCCCATGAACACTGAAGCTTTCTTT. Translation: CASLEAFTPMNTEAFF.

This clone was picked up many times. J is TRBJ2-7 and V is TRBV19; D is perhaps TRBD2 (6 bases). This CDR3 is built from 13 residues. CDR1 LNHDA and CDR2 SQIVND come from the germline V gene (reference sequence). With 3 bases removed from V and 6 bases from J, the gap between germline ends came to 12 bases. The CDR3 coding sequence is TGTGCCAGTAGTATTAGTCGGGGACTCGAGCAGTACTTC. This sequence encodes CASSISRGLEQYF.

This chain connects TRBV28 to TRBJ2-7; D uncertain. V was trimmed by 4 bases and J by 4 bases, leaving 11 bases between them. CDR1 is MDHEN and CDR2 is SYDVKM in the germline V gene. The CDR3 has 13 residues. The DNA for the CDR3 is TGTGCCAGCAGTTACCTAAGGTGTTACGAGCAGTACTTC. Amino acid sequence: CASSYLRCYEQYF. The variable domain in full, completed from reference TRBV28 and TRBJ2-7, reads DVKVTQSSRYLVKRTGEKVFLECVQDMDHENMFWYRQDPGLGLRLIYFSYDVKMKEKGDIPEGYSVSREKKERFSLILESASTNQTSMYLCASSYLRCYEQYFGPGTRLTVT.

This clone was counted at least ten times. This may arise from a read error, as a much more abundant clone is one base away. The CDR3 sequence: CATSGSSNTQYF. CDR3 nucleotide sequence: TGTGCCACCAGTGGTTCCAGTAATACGCAGTATTTT. This chain connects TRBV24-1 to TRBJ2-3; D gene ambiguous. CDR3 length: 12 residues. Germline V gene lookup returns CDR1 KGHDR and CDR2 SFDVKD. V was shortened by 5 bases and J by 7 bases, with 9 bases between the two germline ends.

This clone was seen ten or more times. The chain couples TRBV7-9 to TRBJ1-1; D unresolved. This CDR3 comprises 12 residues. Germline V CDR1 and CDR2: SEHNR, FQNEAQ (reference sequence). V shed 0 bases and J shed 4 bases, with 3 bases lying between them. CDR3 residues: CASSLAPTEAFF. The CDR3 DNA is TGTGCCAGCAGCTTAGCACCCACTGAAGCTTTCTTT.

This clone was counted at least ten times. Because it lacks the conserved phenylalanine or tryptophan at the end, this CDR3 is likely a read error. This sequence joins TRBV9 and TRBJ1-1, with D unresolved. This CDR3 contains 13 residues. The germline CDR1 and CDR2 sequences are SGDLS and YYNGEE. V was clipped by 0 bases and J by 2 bases, with 5 bases between them. The CDR3 region is CASSVEFNTEAFS. The CDR3 DNA reads as TGTGCCAGCAGCGTAGAGTTTAACACTGAAGCTTTCTCT.

With regard to this clone: The junction does not match germline at one end; this may be a read error. The CDR3 nucleotides are TGCAGTGCTAGAGATACGGGAGCGATCGAGAGCCAGTACTTC. It is translated as CSARDTGAIESQYF. The chain couples TRBV20-1 to TRBJ2-5; the D gene is possibly TRBD2 (6 bases). This CDR3 region has 14 residues. Looked up from germline, CDR1 is DFQATT and CDR2 is SNEGSKA (reference sequence).

In the case of this clone: The junction and the germline gene differ at one end; a read error may be behind it. The chain joins TRBV24-1 to TRBJ2-2, with D unresolved. The CDR3 contains 14 residues. Germline values: CDR1 KGHDR, CDR2 SFDVKD. The CDR3 sequence is CATSELQDTGELFF. The CDR3 DNA is TGTGCGACCAGTGAGTTGCAGGATACCGGGGAGCTGTTTTTT.